This TCR beta chain was sequenced in a study of blood T cell repertoires in COVID-19 (TCRdb year 2020). Some background on the complete study: Samples from collaborators originated in the United States, Italy and Spain and spanned both the acute and convalescent phases of COVID-19. Where HLA class I and class II types were available, the types were taken from metadata supplied by the sample provider, not from assay-based typing. Nearly every sample came with metadata listing a de-identified subject ID, COVID-19 status, age in years and sex. Deeply sampled blood TCRbeta repertoires from subjects exposed to, actively infected with, or recovered from COVID-19 were included in the dataset. A freely available public database, intended as a resource for researchers studying the immune response to SARS-CoV-2, is where the repertoires were released. The prospective study material was composed of cDNA or gDNA derived from T cells, B-cell-depleted T cells, or PBMCs. Samples came from the ongoing ImmuneRACE study (first 160 participants) plus 1,254 subjects from 6 global collaborators. Findings and caveats that apply to the study as a whole: The quantity of clinical and demographic metadata differed by source and by participant and was supplied without curation.

TCRbeta CDR3 regions were amplified from genomic DNA using the immunoSEQ Assay, a bias-controlled multiplex PCR. The source study handled its data this way. Nucleated cell counts per sample were estimated from amplification of reference gene primers within the assay. To quantify the absolute abundance of each unique TCRbeta CDR3 rearrangement, sequence reads were collapsed and filtered. For each sample, productive Simpson clonality was calculated as the square root of Simpson's diversity index over productive rearrangements. TCRdb's version of the immuneACCESS table is confined to in-frame rearrangements and falls short of the full clone set. An unresolved V gene accounts for under half of the shortfall where checked; the remainder is of unknown origin. The V and J calls and clone size come from that table; D and trimming were worked out from the DNA. The sample table shows about 400,000 clones, and about nine tenths are seen once. Of the sample, more than 1.4% is held by the ten largest clones.

The collaborating institutions used their own protocols to collect whole blood in K2EDTA tubes. For TCRbeta analysis, collaborators shipped samples in one of three forms: frozen whole blood, isolated PBMCs, or DNA extracted from either of those sample types. CDR1 and CDR2 were assigned from the germline V gene as LGHNA and YNFKEQ. The CDR3 goes from the cysteine to the phenylalanine over 16 residues. Solely the CDR3 DNA is kept, with 48 bases framed from the first base. After removal of 4 bases from V and 7 bases from J, the junction retains 6 bases not matched to a gene. Of note for this clone: Its antigen target is currently unknown. No base quality information exists; no much larger clone differs at one position.

The rearranged chain carries TRBV4-2 and TRBJ2-1, and 14 junctional nucleotides match TRBD2. The specimen was peripheral blood. The receptor's source is a woman between 25 and 40 years old with active or convalescent COVID-19. The CDR3 region: CASSLEGTSGGNEQFF. The sequence in DNA is TGTGCCAGCAGCCTGGAGGGGACTAGCGGGGGTAATGAGCAGTTCTTC.